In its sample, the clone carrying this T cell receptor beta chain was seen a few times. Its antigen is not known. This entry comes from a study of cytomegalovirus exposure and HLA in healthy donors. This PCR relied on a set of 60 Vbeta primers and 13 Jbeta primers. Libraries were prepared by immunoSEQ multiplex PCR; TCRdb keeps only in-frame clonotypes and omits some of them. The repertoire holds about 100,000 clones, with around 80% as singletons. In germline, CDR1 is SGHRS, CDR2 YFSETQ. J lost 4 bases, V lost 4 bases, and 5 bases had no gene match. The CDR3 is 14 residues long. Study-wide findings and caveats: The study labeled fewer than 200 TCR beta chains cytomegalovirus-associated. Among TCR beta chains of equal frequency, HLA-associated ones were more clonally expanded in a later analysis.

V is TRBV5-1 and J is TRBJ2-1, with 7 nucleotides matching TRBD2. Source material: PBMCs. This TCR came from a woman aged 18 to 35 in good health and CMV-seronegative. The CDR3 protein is CASSETSTYNEQFF. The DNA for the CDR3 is TGCGCCAGCAGCGAGACTAGCACATACAATGAGCAGTTCTTC.